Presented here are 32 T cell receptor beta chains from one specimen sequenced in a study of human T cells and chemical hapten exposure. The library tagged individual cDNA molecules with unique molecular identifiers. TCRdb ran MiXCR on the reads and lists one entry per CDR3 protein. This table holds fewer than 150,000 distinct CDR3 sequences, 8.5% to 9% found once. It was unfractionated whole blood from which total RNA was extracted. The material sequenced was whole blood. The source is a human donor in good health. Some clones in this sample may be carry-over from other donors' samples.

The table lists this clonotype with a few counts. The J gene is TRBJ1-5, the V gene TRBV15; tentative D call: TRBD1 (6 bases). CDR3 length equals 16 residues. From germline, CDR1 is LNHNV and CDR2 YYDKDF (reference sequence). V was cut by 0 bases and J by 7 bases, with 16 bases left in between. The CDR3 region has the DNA TGTGCCACCAGCAGAGAGGGGGCAGGGGAAGGGCAGCCCCAGCATTTT. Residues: CATSREGAGEGQPQHF.

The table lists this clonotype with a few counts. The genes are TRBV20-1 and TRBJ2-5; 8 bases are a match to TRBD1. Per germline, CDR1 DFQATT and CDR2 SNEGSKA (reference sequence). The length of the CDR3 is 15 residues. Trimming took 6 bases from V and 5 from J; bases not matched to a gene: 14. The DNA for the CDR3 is TGCAGTGCCGGGGGAGCAGGGGGCAAGATGGAGACCCAGTACTTC. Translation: CSAGGAGGKMETQYF.

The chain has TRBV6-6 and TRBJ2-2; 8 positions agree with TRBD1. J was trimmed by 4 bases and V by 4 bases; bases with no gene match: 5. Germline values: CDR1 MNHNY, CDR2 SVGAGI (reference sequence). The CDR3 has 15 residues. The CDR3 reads CASSSTGESTGELFF. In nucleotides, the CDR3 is TGTGCCAGCAGTTCGACAGGGGAGAGCACCGGGGAGCTGTTTTTT.

The CDR3 nucleotides are TGTGCTAGTGGTTTACAAGCGGGACTAGCGGGAGAAGCCGAGTTCTTC. This encodes CASGLQAGLAGEAEFF. This chain links TRBV12-5 with TRBJ2-1; 14 bases agree with TRBD2. The V segment lost 3 bases and the J segment 14 bases; nucleotides outside the gene matches: 12. The CDR3 loop spans 16 amino acids. Germline V lookup: CDR1 LGHNT, CDR2 FRNRAP.

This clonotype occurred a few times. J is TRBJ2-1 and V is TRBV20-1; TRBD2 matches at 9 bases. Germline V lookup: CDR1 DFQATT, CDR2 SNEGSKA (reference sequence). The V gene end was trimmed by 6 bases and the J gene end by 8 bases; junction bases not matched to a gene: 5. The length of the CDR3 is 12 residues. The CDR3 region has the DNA TGCAGTGCGGCTAGCGGGATGGATGAGCAGTTCTTC. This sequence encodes CSAASGMDEQFF.

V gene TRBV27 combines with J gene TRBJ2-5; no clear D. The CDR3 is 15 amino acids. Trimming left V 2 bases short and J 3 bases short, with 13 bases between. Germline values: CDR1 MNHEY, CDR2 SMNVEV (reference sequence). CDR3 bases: TGTGCCAGCAGTTTAGTTTCTGACCGGGAAGAGACCCAGTACTTC. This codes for CASSLVSDREETQYF.

CDR3 bases: TGTGCCAGCAGCCCTGGGACAGACCTAGAAGCTTTCTTT. It encodes CASSPGTDLEAFF. The chain carries TRBV6-6 and TRBJ1-1, with TRBD1 matching 7 bases. Germline V lookup: CDR1 MNHNY, CDR2 SVGAGI (reference sequence). The CDR3 runs to 13 residues. J was trimmed by 8 bases and V by 6 bases; bases with no gene match: 9.

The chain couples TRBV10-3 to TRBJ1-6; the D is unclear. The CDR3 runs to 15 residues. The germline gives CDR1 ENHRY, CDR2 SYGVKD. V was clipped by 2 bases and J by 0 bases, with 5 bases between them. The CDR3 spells CAISEQSSYNSPLHF. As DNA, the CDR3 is TGTGCCATCAGTGAGCAGAGCTCCTATAATTCACCCCTCCACTTT.

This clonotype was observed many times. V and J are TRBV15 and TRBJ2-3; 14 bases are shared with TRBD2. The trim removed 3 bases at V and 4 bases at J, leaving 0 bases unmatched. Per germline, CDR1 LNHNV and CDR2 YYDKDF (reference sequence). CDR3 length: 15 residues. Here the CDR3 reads CATSRTSGGADTQYF. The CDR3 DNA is TGTGCCACCAGCAGGACTAGCGGGGGGGCAGATACGCAGTATTTT. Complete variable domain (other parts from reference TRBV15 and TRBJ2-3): DAMVIQNPRYQVTQFGKPVTLSCSQTLNHNVMYWYQQKSSQAPKLLFHYYDKDFNNEADTPDNFQSRRPNTSFCFLDIRSPGLGDTAMYLCATSRTSGGADTQYFGPGTRLTVL.

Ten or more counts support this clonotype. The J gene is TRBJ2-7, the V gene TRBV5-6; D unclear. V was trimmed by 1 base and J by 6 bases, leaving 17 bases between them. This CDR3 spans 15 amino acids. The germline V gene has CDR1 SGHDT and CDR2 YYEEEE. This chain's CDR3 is CASSLSPISRFEQYF. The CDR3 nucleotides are TGTGCCAGCAGCTTGAGTCCCATCTCTCGGTTCGAGCAGTACTTC.

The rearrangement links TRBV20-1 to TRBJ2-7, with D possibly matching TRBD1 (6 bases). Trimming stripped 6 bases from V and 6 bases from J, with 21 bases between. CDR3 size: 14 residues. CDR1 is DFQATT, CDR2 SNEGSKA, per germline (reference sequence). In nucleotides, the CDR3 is TGCAGTGCCAACTTCCACCAGGGGCTACGCGAGCAGTACTTC. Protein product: CSANFHQGLREQYF.

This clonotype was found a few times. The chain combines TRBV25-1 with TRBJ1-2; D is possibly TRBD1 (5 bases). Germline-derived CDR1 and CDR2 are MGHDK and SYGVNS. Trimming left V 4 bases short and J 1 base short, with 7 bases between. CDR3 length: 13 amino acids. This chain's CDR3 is CASSAGLNYGYTF. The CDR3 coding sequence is TGTGCCAGCAGTGCGGGGCTTAACTATGGCTACACCTTC.

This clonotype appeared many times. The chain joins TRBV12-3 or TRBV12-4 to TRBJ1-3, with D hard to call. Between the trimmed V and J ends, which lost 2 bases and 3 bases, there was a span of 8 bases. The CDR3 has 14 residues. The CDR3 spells CASSLSGFGNTIYF. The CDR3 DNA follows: TGTGCCAGCAGTTTATCGGGCTTTGGAAACACCATATATTTT.

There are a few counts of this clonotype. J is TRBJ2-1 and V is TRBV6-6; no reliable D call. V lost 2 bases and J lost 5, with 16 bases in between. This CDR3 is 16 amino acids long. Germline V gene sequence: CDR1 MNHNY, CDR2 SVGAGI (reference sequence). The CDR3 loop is CASSYRVAEPDNEQFF. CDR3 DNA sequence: TGTGCCAGCAGTTACAGAGTAGCCGAACCTGACAATGAGCAGTTCTTC.

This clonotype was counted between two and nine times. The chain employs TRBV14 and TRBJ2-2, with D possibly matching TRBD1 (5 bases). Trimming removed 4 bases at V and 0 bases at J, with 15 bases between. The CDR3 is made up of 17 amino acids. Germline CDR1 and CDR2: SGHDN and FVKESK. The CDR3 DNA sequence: TGTGCCAGCAGCCCCCCCTGGGGCCAGCCGAACACCGGGGAGCTGTTTTTT. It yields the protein CASSPPWGQPNTGELFF.

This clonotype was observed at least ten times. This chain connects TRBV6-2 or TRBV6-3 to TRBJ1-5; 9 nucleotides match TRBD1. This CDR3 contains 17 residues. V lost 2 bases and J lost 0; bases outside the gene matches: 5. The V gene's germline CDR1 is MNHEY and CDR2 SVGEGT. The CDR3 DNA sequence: TGTGCCAGCAGTTACCGGGACAGGGAATATAGCAATCAGCCCCAGCATTTT. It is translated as CASSYRDREYSNQPQHF.

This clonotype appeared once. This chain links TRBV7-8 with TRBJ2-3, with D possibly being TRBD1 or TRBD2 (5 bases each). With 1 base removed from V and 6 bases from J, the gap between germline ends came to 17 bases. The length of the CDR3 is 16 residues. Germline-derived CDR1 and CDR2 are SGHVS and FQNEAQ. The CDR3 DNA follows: TGTGCCAGCAGCTTAGTCGAGGGGACCTCTTGGGATACGCAGTATTTT. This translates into CASSLVEGTSWDTQYF.

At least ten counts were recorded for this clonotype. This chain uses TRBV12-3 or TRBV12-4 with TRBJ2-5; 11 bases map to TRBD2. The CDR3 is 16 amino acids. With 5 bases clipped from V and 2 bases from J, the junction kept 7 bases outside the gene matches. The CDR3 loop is CASSGGLAAMQETQYF. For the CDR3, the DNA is TGTGCCAGCAGTGGGGGACTAGCGGCTATGCAAGAGACCCAGTACTTC.

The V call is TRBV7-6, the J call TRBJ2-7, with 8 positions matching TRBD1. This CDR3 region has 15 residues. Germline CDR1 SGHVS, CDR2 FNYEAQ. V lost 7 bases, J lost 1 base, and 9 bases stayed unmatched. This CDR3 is CASTETGASSYEQYF. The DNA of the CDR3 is TGTGCCAGCACCGAGACAGGGGCGTCTTCCTACGAGCAGTACTTC. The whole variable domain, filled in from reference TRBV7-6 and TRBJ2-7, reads GAGVSQSPRYKVTKRGQDVALRCDPISGHVSLYWYRQALGQGPEFLTYFNYEAQQDKSGLPNDRFSAERPEGSISTLTIQRTEQRDSAMYRCASTETGASSYEQYFGPGTRLTVT.

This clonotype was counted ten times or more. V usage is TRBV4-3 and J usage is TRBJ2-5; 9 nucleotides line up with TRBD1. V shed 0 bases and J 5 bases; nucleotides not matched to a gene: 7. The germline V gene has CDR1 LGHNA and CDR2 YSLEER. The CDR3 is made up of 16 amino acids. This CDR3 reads CASSQDKTGGGETQYF. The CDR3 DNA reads TGCGCCAGCAGCCAAGATAAAACAGGGGGCGGTGAGACCCAGTACTTC.

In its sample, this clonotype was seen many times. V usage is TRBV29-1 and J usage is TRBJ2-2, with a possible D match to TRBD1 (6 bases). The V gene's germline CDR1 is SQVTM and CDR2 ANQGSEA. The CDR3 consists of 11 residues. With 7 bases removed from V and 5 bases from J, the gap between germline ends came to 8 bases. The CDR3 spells CSATGTGELFF. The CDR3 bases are TGCAGCGCTACAGGGACCGGGGAGCTGTTTTTT.

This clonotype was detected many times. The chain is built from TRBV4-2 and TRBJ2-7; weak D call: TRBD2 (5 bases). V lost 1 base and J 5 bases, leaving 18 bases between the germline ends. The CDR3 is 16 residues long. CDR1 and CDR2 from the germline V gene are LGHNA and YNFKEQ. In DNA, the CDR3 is TGTGCCAGCAGCCAAGGGCTTCAATACGGAGGAGACGAGCAGTACTTC. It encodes CASSQGLQYGGDEQYF.

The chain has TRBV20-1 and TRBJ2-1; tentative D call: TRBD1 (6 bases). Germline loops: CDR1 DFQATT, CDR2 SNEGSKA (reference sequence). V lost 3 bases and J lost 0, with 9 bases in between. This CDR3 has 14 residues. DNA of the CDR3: TGCAGTGCTAGTACAGGGAGCTCCTACAATGAGCAGTTCTTC. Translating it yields CSASTGSSYNEQFF.

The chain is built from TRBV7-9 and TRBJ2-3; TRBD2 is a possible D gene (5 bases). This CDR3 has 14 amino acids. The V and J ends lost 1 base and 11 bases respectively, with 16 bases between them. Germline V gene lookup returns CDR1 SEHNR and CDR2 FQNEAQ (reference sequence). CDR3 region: CASSLDGELKQQYF. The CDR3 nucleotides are TGTGCCAGCAGCTTAGACGGGGAGTTGAAGCAGCAGTATTTT.

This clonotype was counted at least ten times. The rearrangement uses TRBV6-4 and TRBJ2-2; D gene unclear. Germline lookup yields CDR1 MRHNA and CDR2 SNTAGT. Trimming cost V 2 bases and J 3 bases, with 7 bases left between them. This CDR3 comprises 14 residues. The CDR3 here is CASSDGADTGELFF. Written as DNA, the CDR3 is TGTGCCAGCAGTGACGGAGCAGACACCGGGGAGCTGTTTTTT.

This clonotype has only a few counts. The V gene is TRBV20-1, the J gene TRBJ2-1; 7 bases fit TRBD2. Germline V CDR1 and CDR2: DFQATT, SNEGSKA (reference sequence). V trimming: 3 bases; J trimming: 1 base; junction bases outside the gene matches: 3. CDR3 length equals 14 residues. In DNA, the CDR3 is TGCAGTGCTAGTCTAGCGGAATCCTACAATGAGCAGTTCTTC. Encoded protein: CSASLAESYNEQFF.

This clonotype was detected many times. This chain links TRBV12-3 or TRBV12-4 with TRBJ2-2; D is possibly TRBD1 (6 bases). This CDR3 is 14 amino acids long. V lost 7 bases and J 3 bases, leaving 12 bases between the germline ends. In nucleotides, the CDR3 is TGTGCCAGCAAAAGGACAGATGACACCGGGGAGCTGTTTTTT. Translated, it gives CASKRTDDTGELFF.

The CDR3 nucleotides read TGCAGTGCTAGGAACGGGCAGGGGGCGTCAGATACGCAGTATTTT. Its protein is CSARNGQGASDTQYF. V usage is TRBV20-1 and J usage is TRBJ2-3; 8 bases map to TRBD1. V lost 3 bases and J lost 4; bases outside the gene matches: 9. The germline CDR1 and CDR2 sequences are DFQATT and SNEGSKA (reference sequence). This CDR3 is built from 15 residues.

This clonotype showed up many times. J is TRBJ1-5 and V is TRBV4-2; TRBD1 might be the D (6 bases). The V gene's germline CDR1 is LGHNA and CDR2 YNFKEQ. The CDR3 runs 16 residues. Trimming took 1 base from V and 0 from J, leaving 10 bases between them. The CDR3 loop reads CASSQGQGNSNQPQHF. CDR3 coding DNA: TGTGCCAGCAGCCAAGGCCAGGGGAATAGCAATCAGCCCCAGCATTTT.

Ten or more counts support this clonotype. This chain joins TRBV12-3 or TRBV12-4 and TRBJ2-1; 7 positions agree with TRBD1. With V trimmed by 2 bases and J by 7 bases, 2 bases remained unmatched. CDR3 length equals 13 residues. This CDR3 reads CASSLPTGNEQFF. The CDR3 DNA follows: TGTGCCAGCAGTTTACCGACAGGGAATGAGCAGTTCTTC.

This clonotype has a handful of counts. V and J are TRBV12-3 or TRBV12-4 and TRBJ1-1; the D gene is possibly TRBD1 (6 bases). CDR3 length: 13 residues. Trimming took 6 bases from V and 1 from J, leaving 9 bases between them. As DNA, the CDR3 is TGTGCCAGCAGGCCGGGACAGAACACTGAAGCTTTCTTT. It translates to CASRPGQNTEAFF.

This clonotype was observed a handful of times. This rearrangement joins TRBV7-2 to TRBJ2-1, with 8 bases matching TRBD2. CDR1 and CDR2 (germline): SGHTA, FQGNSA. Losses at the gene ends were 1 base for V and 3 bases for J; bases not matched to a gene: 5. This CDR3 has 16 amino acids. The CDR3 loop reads CASSLDGAGDYNEQFF. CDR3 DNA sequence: TGTGCCAGCAGCTTAGATGGAGCGGGGGACTACAATGAGCAGTTCTTC.